This T cell receptor (beta chain) was profiled in a study of T cell responses to AZD1222 COVID-19 vaccine. Broader study findings: Samples come after the peak T cell response, not at day 14. Donors were largely white British and mainly female; clonal diversity was possibly underestimated.

Using immunoSEQ multiplex PCR, the repertoire was profiled, and TCRdb retains in-frame clones only, with some absent. Among tens of thousands of clones listed, 88% were seen once. Points on this clone: What it binds is unknown.

The CDR3 is 11 amino acids. V lost 3 bases and J lost 11, with 10 bases in between. The germline gives CDR1 WSHSY, CDR2 SAAADI. The receptor was isolated from an adult in good health. Sample: peripheral blood, taken on day 0 of MenACWY control vaccination. The chain has TRBV10-2 and TRBJ1-1; tentatively, D is TRBD1 (5 bases). DNA for the CDR3: TGCGCCAGCAGTGATCGGGACGGGGCTTTCTTT. This encodes CASSDRDGAFF.